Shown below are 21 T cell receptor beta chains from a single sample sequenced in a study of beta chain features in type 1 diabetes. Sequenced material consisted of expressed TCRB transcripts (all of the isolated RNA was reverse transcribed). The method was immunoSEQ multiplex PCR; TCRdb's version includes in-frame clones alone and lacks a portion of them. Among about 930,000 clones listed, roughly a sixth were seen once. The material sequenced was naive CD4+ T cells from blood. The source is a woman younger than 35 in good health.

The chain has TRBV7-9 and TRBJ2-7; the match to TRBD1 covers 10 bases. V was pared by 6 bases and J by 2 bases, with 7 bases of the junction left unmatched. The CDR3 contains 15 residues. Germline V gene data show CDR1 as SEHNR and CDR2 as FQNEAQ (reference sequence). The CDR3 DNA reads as TGTGCCAGCAGATCTTACGGACAGGGGGCCTACGAGCAGTACTTC. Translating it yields CASRSYGQGAYEQYF. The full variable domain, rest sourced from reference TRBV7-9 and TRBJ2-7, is DTGVSQNPRHKITKRGQNVTFRCDPISEHNRLYWYRQTLGQGPEFLTYFQNEAQLEKSRLLSDRFSAERPKGSFSTLEIQRTEQGDSAMYLCASRSYGQGAYEQYFGPGTRLTVT.

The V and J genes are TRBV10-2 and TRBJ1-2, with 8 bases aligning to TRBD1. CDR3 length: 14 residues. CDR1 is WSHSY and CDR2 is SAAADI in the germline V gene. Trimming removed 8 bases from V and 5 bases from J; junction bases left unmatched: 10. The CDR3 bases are TGCGCCAGCGCGACGGAAAGACAGGGGTATGGCTACACCTTC. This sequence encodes CASATERQGYGYTF.

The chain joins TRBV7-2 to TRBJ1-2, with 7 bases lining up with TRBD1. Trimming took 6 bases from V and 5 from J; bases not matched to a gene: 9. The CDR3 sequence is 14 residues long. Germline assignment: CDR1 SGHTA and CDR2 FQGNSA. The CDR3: CASRRQGGGYGYTF. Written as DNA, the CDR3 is TGTGCCAGCAGGAGACAGGGCGGAGGGTATGGCTACACCTTC.

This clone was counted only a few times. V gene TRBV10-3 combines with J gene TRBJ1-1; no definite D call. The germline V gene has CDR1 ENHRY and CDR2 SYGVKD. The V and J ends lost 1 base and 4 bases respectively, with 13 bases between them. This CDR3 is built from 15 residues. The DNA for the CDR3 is TGTGCCATCAGTGAGTATCGGGGTAGGAGCACTGAAGCTTTCTTT. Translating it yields CAISEYRGRSTEAFF.

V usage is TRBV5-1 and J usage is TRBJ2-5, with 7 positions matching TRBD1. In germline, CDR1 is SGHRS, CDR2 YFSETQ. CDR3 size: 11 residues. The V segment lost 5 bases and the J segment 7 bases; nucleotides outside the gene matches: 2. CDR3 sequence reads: CASSSGGTQYF. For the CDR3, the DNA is TGCGCCAGCAGTTCAGGGGGGACCCAGTACTTC.

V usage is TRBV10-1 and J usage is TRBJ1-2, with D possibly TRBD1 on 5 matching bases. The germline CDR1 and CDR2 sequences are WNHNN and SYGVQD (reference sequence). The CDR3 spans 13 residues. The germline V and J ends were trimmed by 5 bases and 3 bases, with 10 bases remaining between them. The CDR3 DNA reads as TGCGCCAGCAGTCCAGGGCTGGACTATGGCTACACCTTC. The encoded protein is CASSPGLDYGYTF.

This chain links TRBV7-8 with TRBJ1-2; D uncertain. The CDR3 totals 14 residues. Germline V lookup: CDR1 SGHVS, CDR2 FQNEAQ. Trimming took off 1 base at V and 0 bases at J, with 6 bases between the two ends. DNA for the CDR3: TGTGCCAGCAGCTTAGTCCCGGCTAACTATGGCTACACCTTC. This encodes CASSLVPANYGYTF.

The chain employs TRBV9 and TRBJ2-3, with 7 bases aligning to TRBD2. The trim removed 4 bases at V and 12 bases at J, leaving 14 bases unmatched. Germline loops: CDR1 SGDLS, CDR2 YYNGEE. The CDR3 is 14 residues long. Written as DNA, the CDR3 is TGTGCCAGCAGCCCCCGCACCCTAGCGGCCTTACAGTATTTT. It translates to CASSPRTLAALQYF.

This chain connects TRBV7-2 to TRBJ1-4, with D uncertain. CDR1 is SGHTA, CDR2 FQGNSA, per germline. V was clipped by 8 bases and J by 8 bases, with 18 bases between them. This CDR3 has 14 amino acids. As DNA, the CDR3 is TGTGCCAGCGGCGCAGGTCGGGTGGTGGAAAAACTGTTTTTT. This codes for CASGAGRVVEKLFF.

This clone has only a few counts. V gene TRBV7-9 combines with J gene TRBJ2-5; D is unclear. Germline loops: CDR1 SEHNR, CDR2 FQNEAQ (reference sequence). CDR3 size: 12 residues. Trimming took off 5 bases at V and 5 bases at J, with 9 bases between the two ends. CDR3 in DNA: TGTGCCAGCAGCCAAGGTCGGGAGACCCAGTACTTC. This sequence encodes CASSQGRETQYF.

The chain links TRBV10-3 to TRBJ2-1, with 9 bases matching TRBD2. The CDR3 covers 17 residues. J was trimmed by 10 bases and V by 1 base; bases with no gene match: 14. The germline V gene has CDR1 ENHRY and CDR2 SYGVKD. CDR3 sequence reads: CAISEFIIAGGPYEQFF. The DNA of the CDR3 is TGTGCCATCAGTGAGTTCATTATTGCGGGAGGGCCTTACGAGCAGTTCTTC.

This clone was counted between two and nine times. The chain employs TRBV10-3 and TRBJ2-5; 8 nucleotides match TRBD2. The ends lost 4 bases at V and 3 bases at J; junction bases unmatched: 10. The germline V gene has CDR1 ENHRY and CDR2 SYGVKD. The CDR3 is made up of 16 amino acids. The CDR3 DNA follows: TGTGCCATCAGTGTGTTGCCGGGACTAGGGAAAGAGACCCAGTACTTC. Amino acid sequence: CAISVLPGLGKETQYF.

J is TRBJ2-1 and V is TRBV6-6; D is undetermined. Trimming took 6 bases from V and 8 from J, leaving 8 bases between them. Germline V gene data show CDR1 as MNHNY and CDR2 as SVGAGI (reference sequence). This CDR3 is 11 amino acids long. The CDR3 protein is CASSQIYEQFF. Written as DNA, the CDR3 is TGTGCCAGCAGCCAAATATATGAGCAGTTCTTC.

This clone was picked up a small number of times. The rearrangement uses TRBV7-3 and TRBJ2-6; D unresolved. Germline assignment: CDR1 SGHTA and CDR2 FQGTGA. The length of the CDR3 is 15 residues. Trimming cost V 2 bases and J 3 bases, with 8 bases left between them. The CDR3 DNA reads TGTGCCAGCAGCTTATCGGGTGGTGGGGCCAACGTCCTGACTTTC. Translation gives CASSLSGGGANVLTF.

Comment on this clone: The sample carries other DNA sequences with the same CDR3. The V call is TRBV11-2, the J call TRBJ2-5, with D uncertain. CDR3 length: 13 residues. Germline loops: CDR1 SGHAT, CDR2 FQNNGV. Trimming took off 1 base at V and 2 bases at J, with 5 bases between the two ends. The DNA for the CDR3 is TGTGCCAGCAGCTTAGGACTTCAAGAGACCCAGTACTTC. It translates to CASSLGLQETQYF.

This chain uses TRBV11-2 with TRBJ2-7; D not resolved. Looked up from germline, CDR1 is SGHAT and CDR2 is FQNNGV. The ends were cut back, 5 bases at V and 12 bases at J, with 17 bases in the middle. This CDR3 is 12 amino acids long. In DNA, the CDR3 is TGTGCCAGCAGCCCACGACCGGACGCCCGGTACTTC. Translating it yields CASSPRPDARYF.

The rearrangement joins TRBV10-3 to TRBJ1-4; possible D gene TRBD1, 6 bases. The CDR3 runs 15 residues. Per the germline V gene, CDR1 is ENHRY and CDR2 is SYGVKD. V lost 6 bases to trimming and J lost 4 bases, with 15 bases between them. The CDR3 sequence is CAIRSQQGSNEKLFF. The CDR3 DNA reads TGTGCCATCAGATCCCAACAGGGAAGTAATGAAAAACTGTTTTTT.

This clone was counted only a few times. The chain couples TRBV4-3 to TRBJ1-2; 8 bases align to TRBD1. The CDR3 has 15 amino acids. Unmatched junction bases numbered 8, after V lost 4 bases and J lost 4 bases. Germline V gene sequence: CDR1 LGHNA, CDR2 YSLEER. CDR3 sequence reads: CASSRIQGAVYGYTF. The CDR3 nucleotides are TGCGCCAGCAGCCGGATTCAGGGGGCGGTCTATGGCTACACCTTC.

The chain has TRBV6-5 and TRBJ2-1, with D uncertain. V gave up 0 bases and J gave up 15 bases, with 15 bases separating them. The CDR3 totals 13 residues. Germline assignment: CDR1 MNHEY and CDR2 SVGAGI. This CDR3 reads CASSYSSSLGLFF. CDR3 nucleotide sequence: TGTGCCAGCAGTTACTCGAGCTCCCTCGGTCTGTTCTTC.

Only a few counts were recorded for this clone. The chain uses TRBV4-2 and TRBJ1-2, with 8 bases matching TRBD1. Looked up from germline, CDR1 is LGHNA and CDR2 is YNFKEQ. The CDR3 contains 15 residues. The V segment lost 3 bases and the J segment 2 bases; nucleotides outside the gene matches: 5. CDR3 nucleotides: TGTGCCAGCAGCCAGCAAGGACAGGGAAACTATGGCTACACCTTC. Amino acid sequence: CASSQQGQGNYGYTF.

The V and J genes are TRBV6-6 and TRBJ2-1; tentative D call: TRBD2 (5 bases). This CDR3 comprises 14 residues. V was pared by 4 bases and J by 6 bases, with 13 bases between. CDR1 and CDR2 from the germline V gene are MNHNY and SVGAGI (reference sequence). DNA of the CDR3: TGTGCCAGCAGTTCGGACCCGGAGGCCAATGAGCAGTTCTTC. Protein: CASSSDPEANEQFF.